This T cell receptor (beta chain) was identified during a study of blood T cell repertoires in COVID-19. Study details: COVID-19 samples, acute and convalescent, were from the United States, Italy and Spain.

Sequenced by immunoSEQ multiplex PCR; TCRdb stores in-frame clones only, minus some. The sample records some 340,000 clones, about 90% being singletons. In terms of age and location, participants ranged from roughly 18 to 100 years and lived in about two dozen US areas. Recovery among Cohort 3 donors was established by two negative PCRs, clearance, or symptom resolution. Germline V gives CDR1 SGDLS, CDR2 YYNGEE. The CDR3 length is 16 residues. Trimming removed 3 bases at V and 7 bases at J, with 17 bases between. Input material: PBMCs or T cells enriched from blood (not recorded which). The V call is TRBV9, the J call TRBJ1-6; D is perhaps TRBD1 (5 bases). This receptor was identified in a woman aged 25 to 45 who had recovered from COVID-19. The CDR3 loop is CASSAEGSATNSPLHF. CDR3 DNA sequence: TGTGCCAGCAGCGCGGAGGGGTCGGCAACAAATTCACCCCTCCACTTT. Full variable domain (outside the CDR3, taken from reference TRBV9 and TRBJ1-6): DSGVTQTPKHLITATGQRVTLRCSPRSGDLSVYWYQQSLDQGLQFLIQYYNGEERAKGNILERFSAQQFPDLHSELNLSSLELGDSALYFCASSAEGSATNSPLHFGNGTRLTVT.